This T cell receptor (beta chain) was identified during a study of blood T cell repertoires in COVID-19. As for the study in general: From the United States, Italy and Spain came samples of acute and convalescent COVID-19. Nucleic acid was either cDNA or gDNA, and it came from T cells, B-cell-depleted T cells, or PBMCs.

This clone is a singleton in its sample. The authors' processing: Amplification with reference gene primers provided the estimates of nucleated cell counts. Measured with immunoSEQ multiplex PCR; TCRdb has only the in-frame clones, and not every one. The V and J calls and the clone size are those of that table, but D and trimming were determined from the DNA. Here the sample spans about 110,000 clones, roughly nine tenths being singletons. V was shortened by 2 bases and J by 1 base, with 5 bases between the two germline ends. Looked up from germline, CDR1 is MNHNS and CDR2 is SASEGT. The CDR3 covers 13 residues.

V usage is TRBV6-1 and J usage is TRBJ1-2; D is perhaps TRBD1 (5 bases). Source material: peripheral blood. This TCR was recovered from a man aged 35-49 years with active or convalescent COVID-19. The CDR3 sequence: CASSEQGNYGYTF. The DNA of the CDR3 is TGTGCCAGCAGTGAACAGGGTAACTATGGCTACACCTTC.